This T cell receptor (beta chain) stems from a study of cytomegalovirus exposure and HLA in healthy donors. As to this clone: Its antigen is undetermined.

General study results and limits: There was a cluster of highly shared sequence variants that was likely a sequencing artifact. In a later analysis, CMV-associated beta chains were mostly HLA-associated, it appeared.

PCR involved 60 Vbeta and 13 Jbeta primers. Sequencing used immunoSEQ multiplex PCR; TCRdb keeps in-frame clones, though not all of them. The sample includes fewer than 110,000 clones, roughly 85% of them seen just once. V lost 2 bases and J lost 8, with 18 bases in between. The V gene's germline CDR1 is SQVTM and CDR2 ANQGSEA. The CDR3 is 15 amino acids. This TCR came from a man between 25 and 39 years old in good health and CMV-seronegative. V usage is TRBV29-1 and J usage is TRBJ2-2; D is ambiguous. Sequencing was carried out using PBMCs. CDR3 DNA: TGCAGCGTTGAAACCTCCGGGTCAAGAACTGGGGAGCTGTTTTTT. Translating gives CSVETSGSRTGELFF.